Following are 9 T cell receptor beta chains from one sample sequenced in a study of response to subunit inactivated influenza vaccine (dated by TCRdb to between 2017 and 2018). The receptor library was made with RT-PCR. For sequencing, an Illumina HiSeq 2500 was employed. TCRdb redid the processing of the public reads, applying fastp at Q25 and MiXCR, and retained in-frame beta chains. Rows with one shared CDR3 protein collapse into an entry with the most common genes and DNA. The sample table shows 500,000 to 700,000 distinct CDR3 sequences, and approximately 20% are seen once. About 3% of the sample is held by the ten biggest clonotypes. The sample was also linked to a second study, of T cells expressing NK-cell markers. Taken from the second paper: 5'RACE template switching, by which a universal primer site and unique molecular identifiers were added, was used to make TCR beta cDNA libraries.

The sample consisted of CD4+ T cells sorted from PBMCs, taken 11 to 12 days after vaccination. The receptors stem from a man aged 50 or older who received an inactivated influenza vaccine. Donor details come from another sample of the same person, matched by shared clones.

This clonotype occurred a few times. The genes are TRBV24-1 and TRBJ2-5; 9 bases line up with TRBD1. The CDR3 totals 15 residues. Germline V lookup: CDR1 KGHDR, CDR2 SFDVKD. Losses at the gene ends were 4 bases for V and 5 bases for J; bases not matched to a gene: 7. CDR3 nucleotides: TGTGCCACCAGTGACCCTGGACAGGGGCCGGAGACCCAGTACTTC. Protein product: CATSDPGQGPETQYF.

The J gene is TRBJ2-1, the V gene TRBV7-9; no clear D. V dropped 1 base and J dropped 8 bases, with 12 bases sitting between them. The CDR3 runs 14 residues. Germline V gene lookup returns CDR1 SEHNR and CDR2 FQNEAQ (reference sequence). The CDR3 spells CASSLESYGHEQFF. The CDR3 nucleotides are TGTGCCAGCAGCTTAGAGAGTTACGGGCATGAGCAGTTCTTC.

The V call is TRBV28, the J call TRBJ1-2; D gene unclear. CDR3 size: 13 residues. V lost 6 bases to trimming and J lost 6 bases, with 14 bases between them. CDR1 is MDHEN, CDR2 SYDVKM, per germline. CDR3 sequence: CASSTRYGHGYTF. The CDR3 bases are TGTGCCAGCAGCACCCGATATGGGCATGGCTACACCTTC.

The chain carries TRBV10-3 and TRBJ2-7; 12 nucleotides match TRBD1. The germline CDR1 and CDR2 sequences are ENHRY and SYGVKD. The CDR3 is 13 residues long. V shed 8 bases and J 4 bases; nucleotides not matched to a gene: 3. CDR3 sequence (DNA): TGTGCCATCCAGGGACAGGGGGCTTACGAGCAGTACTTC. As protein: CAIQGQGAYEQYF.

This clonotype was found a few times. The chain recombines TRBV7-9 with TRBJ2-3, with a weak D call TRBD1 (5 bases). This CDR3 spans 15 amino acids. The V end was cut by 6 bases, the J end by 6 bases, with 19 bases between. Per germline, CDR1 SEHNR and CDR2 FQNEAQ (reference sequence). The CDR3 bases are TGTGCCAGCAGTCCTTGGGGCGCAGGCTTCGATACGCAGTATTTT. Translation: CASSPWGAGFDTQYF.

The chain links TRBV29-1 to TRBJ2-3, with a possible D match to TRBD2 (7 bases). Germline loops: CDR1 SQVTM, CDR2 ANQGSEA. Deletions cut 5 bases from V and 2 bases from J, with 14 bases between. This CDR3 region has 14 residues. The CDR3 is CSVKAGANTDTQYF. In nucleotides, the CDR3 is TGCAGCGTTAAGGCGGGGGCCAACACAGATACGCAGTATTTT.

This sequence joins TRBV7-8 and TRBJ2-3, with 7 nucleotides matching TRBD1. The ends lost 1 base at V and 12 bases at J; junction bases unmatched: 7. The CDR3 has 13 residues. Germline V gene lookup returns CDR1 SGHVS and CDR2 FQNEAQ. CDR3 DNA sequence: TGTGCCAGCAGCTTAGTTTCCGACAGGGTCCAGTATTTT. Its protein product is CASSLVSDRVQYF.

The chain uses TRBV4-3 and TRBJ2-5, with 8 nucleotides matching TRBD2. V trimming: 0 bases; J trimming: 6 bases; junction bases outside the gene matches: 6. CDR3 size: 15 residues. The germline V gene has CDR1 LGHNA and CDR2 YSLEER. The CDR3 protein is CASSQDLAGSKTQYF. The DNA of the CDR3 is TGCGCCAGCAGCCAAGATTTAGCGGGATCTAAGACCCAGTACTTC.

The chain combines TRBV20-1 with TRBJ2-5; 11 nucleotides agree with TRBD2. Losses at the gene ends were 5 bases for V and 1 base for J; bases not matched to a gene: 3. Per germline, CDR1 DFQATT and CDR2 SNEGSKA (reference sequence). CDR3 length: 14 amino acids. CDR3 nucleotides: TGCAGTGCTTCCGGGACTAGCGGCCAAGAGACCCAGTACTTC. This encodes CSASGTSGQETQYF.